This entry concerns a single T cell receptor beta chain. The data are from a study of control samples from healthy donors and cancer patients. V lost 2 bases and J lost 3, with 8 bases in between. The CDR3 runs to 13 residues. Germline CDR1 and CDR2: WSHSY and SAAADI. Sequenced by immunoSEQ multiplex PCR; TCRdb stores in-frame clones only, minus some. The data contain around 230,000 clones, roughly 94% of them seen just once; the ten biggest clones take up approximately 1.4%. The sequence came from a man aged 50 or older in good health. Sequencing was performed on blood. The chain has TRBV10-2 and TRBJ2-7; no firm D call. The DNA for the CDR3 is TGCGCCAGCAGTGAGGAGTGGCACTACGAGCAGTACGTC. This codes for CASSEEWHYEQYV.